Listed below are T cell receptor beta chains from one sample, sequenced in a study of vaccination and CD4 T cells after COVID-19. TCRdb re-called the PCR reads with MiXCR, one entry per CDR3 protein. Here the sample spans around 19,000 distinct CDR3 sequences, roughly 70% being singletons. Their cognate antigens are unknown. What was sequenced was CD4+ T cells from blood, cultured in vitro. The source is a human donor who had recovered from COVID-19. Each CDR3 is given with its conserved first and last residue. A D gene is named only where the DNA matches it firmly. Some rows mark clone size as missing; the rest say once, few, many or name a class of expanded clone.

TRBJ2-7 TRBV6-2/TRBV6-3 - - TGTGCCAGCAGTTACGTTTTCGGCAGGGGACTGTCCTACGAGCAGTACTTC CASSYVFGRGLSYEQYF
TRBJ2-7 TRBV6-1 TRBD1 - TGTGCCAGCAGGACCGGGACAGCGGACTACGAGCAGTACTTC CASRTGTADYEQYF
TRBJ2-7 TRBV19 - - TGTGCCAGTAGTATAGGGGCAGCCGCCTACGAGCAGTACTTC CASSIGAAAYEQYF
TRBJ2-1 TRBV21-1 - - TGTGCCAGCAGCAAAGCGCTTAGGGGTAGCCATGAGCAGTTCTTC CASSKALRGSHEQFF
TRBJ1-1 TRBV10-3 TRBD1 few TGTGCCATCAGTGACTATGGGACAGGGGTCAGCACTGAAGCTTTCTTT CAISDYGTGVSTEAFF
TRBJ2-7 TRBV20-1 TRBD2 - TGCAGTGCTCGAGGGACTAGCGGGATATTGGGCGAGCAGTACTTC CSARGTSGILGEQYF
TRBJ2-1 TRBV27 - - TGTGCCAGCAGTTTCCGACTGGCCTACGGGGACTACAATGAGCAGTTCTTC CASSFRLAYGDYNEQFF
TRBJ1-2 TRBV7-2 - once TGTGCCAGCAGCTTAAGTATGTCTACGGGTTCCAGGGGTGGCTACACCTTC CASSLSMSTGSRGGYTF
TRBJ2-7 TRBV25-1 TRBD1 - TGTGCCAGCAGTGAGGCAGGGGGAACCTACGAGCAGTACTTC CASSEAGGTYEQYF
TRBJ1-5 TRBV20-1 - - TGCAGTGCTAGTCTGTTCGGAACCTATAGCAATCAGCCCCAGCATTTT CSASLFGTYSNQPQHF
TRBJ1-2 TRBV11-2 - - TGTGCCAGCAGCGTCCCCGGGGGTTTAAGCTATGGCTACACCTTC CASSVPGGLSYGYTF
TRBJ2-3 TRBV7-2 - - TGTGCCAGCAGCGCCAACATCCGGACTACCCCTAGCACAGATACGCAGTATTTT CASSANIRTTPSTDTQYF
TRBJ1-4 TRBV7-2 - - TGTGCCAGCAGCATTCTCGCGGGAACCACTAATGAAAAACTGTTTTTT CASSILAGTTNEKLFF
TRBJ1-6 TRBV7-2 - - TGTGCCAGCAGCTTATACCCTTCACCCCTCCACTTT CASSLYPSPLHF
TRBJ1-2 TRBV20-1 TRBD1 - TGCAGTGCTACCAGGACAGGGGAAAAGGGTGGCTACACCTTC CSATRTGEKGGYTF
TRBJ1-1 TRBV6-2/TRBV6-3 TRBD1 - TGTGCCAGCAGTCGCGACAGGGTCCCCCTAAACACTGAAGCTTTCTTT CASSRDRVPLNTEAFF
TRBJ2-3 TRBV28 TRBD2 - TGTGCCAGCACCCGCCTCGGGGGGAACACAGATACGCAGTATTTT CASTRLGGNTDTQYF
TRBJ2-5 TRBV27 - - TGTGCCAGCAGTTCCAGGGAAGAGACCCAGTACTTC CASSSREETQYF